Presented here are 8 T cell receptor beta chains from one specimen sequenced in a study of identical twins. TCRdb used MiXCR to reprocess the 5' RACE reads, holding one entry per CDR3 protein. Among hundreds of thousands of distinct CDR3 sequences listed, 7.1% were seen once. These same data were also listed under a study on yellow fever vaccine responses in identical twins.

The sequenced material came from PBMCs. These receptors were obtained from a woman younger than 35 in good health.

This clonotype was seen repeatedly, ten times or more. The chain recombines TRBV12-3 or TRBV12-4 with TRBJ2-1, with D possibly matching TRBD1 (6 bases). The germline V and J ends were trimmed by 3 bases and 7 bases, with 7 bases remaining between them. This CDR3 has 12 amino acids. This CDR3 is CASSFTGNEQFF. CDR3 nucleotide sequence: TGTGCCAGCAGTTTTACAGGGAATGAGCAGTTCTTC.

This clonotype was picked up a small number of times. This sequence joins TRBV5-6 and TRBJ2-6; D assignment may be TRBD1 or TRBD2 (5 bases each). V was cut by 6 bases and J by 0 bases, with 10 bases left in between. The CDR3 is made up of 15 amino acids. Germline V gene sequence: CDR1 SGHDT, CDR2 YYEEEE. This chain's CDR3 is CASIGTASGANVLTF. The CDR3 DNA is TGTGCCAGCATCGGGACCGCCTCTGGGGCCAACGTCCTGACTTTC.

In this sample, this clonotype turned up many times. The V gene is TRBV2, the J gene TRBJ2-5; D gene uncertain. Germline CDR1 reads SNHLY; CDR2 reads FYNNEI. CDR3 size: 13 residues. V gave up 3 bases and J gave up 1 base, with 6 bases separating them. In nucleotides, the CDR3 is TGTGCCAGCAGTGAGTGGAGCCAAGAGACCCAGTACTTC. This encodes CASSEWSQETQYF.

The CDR3 DNA reads as TGCGCCAGCTATTTAGCGGGGCAGGGGAATGAGCAGTTCTTC. Its protein is CASYLAGQGNEQFF. This chain uses TRBV5-1 with TRBJ2-1; 8 nucleotides line up with TRBD2. The germline V gene encodes CDR1 SGHRS and CDR2 YFSETQ. V was pared by 7 bases and J by 7 bases, with 10 bases of the junction left unmatched. The CDR3 loop spans 14 amino acids.

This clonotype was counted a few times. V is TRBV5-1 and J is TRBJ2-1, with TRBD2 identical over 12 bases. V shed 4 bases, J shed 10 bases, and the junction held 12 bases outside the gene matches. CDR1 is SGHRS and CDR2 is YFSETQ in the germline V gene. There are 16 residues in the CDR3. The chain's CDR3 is CASSPPLSSGGGEQFF. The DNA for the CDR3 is TGCGCCAGCAGCCCACCTCTTTCTAGCGGGGGGGGAGAGCAGTTCTTC. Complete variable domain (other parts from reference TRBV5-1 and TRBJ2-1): KAGVTQTPRYLIKTRGQQVTLSCSPISGHRSVSWYQQTPGQGLQFLFEYFSETQRNKGNFPGRFSGRQFSNSRSEMNVSTLELGDSALYLCASSPPLSSGGGEQFFGPGTRLTVL.

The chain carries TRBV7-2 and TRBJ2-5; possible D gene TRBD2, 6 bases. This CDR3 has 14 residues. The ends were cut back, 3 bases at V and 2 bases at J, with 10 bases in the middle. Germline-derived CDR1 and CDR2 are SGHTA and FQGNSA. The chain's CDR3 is CASSFIRGQETQYF. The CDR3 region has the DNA TGTGCCAGCAGCTTTATTCGGGGGCAAGAGACCCAGTACTTC.

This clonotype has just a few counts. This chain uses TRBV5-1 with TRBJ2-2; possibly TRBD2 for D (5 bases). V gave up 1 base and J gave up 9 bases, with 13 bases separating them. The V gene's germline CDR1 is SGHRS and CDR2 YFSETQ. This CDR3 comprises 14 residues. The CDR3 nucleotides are TGCGCCAGCAGCTTGTTGGGAGCCGCCCGGGAGCTGTTTTTT. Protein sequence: CASSLLGAARELFF.

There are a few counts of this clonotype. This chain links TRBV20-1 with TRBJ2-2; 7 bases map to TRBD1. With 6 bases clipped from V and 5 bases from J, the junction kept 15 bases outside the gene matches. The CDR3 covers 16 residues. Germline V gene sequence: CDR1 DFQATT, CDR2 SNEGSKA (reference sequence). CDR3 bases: TGCAGTGCCAGTCCCTCTGAGACAGGGCGGACCGGGGAGCTGTTTTTT. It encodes CSASPSETGRTGELFF.